A single T cell receptor beta chain is shown here with its context. Its antigen remains unidentified. CDR1 is MNHEY, CDR2 SMNVEV, per germline (reference sequence). The CDR3 covers 15 residues. Between the trimmed V and J ends, which lost 6 bases and 8 bases, there was a span of 20 bases. Primers for the PCR totalled 60 Vbeta and 13 Jbeta. TCRdb's table, derived via immunoSEQ multiplex PCR, lists solely in-frame clones and lacks some. The sample lists roughly 200,000 clones; approximately 80% were seen once. The data belong to a study of cytomegalovirus exposure and HLA in healthy donors. Across the whole study: Researchers previously reported finding more than 100 million unique TCR beta sequences from about 200 million T cells.

Overall study results and limits: Later analysis identified about 17,000 TCR beta sequences associated with HLA alleles, using a false discovery rate threshold of 0.05. When analyzed later, a missense DCLRE1C variant was found to be linked to TCR beta V- and J-gene trimming.

The chain couples TRBV27 to TRBJ2-1; a weak D match, TRBD2 (6 bases). Sequencing input: PBMCs. The TCR was taken from a boy aged 5-17 years in good health and CMV-seronegative. As DNA, the CDR3 is TGTGCCAGCAGCACCGCCTACACTAGCAACGATGAGCAGTTCTTC. Its translation is CASSTAYTSNDEQFF.